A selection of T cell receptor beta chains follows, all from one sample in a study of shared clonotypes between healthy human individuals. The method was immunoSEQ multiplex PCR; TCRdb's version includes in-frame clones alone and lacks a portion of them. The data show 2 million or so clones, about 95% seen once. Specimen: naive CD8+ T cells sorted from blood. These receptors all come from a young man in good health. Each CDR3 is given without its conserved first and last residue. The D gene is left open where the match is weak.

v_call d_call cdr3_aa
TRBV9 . ASSVYEGFDEQF
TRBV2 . ASSDGGYEQY
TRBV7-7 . ASSLLMGVDEQF
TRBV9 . ASSVGSGQETQY
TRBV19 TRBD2 ASRVLAEGVNEQF
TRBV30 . AWSVRGTDYTLPYEQY
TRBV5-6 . ASSPGSDYEQY
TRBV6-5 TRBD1 ASSLTGALSYEQY
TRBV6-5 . ASSYSELGTEAF
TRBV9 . ASSVGVLTEAF
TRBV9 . ASSYLGDYEQY
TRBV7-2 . ASSLEQGQGYEQY
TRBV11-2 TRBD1 ASSNLGQGAYNEQF
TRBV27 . ASSSMNTGELF
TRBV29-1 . SVASVADNEQF
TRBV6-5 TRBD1 ASSTGTGQAPEQF
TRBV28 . ASSLASSYEQY
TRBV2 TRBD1 ASSGGQGNGYT
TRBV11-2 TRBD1 ASSLDSGQGLYEQY
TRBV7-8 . ASSLARSGSTDTQY
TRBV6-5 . ASSFTEHQPQH
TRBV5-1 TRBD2 ASSSSGSPYNEQF
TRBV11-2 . ASSHEMDEQY
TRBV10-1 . AIADSPGDGYT
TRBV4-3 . ASSQEVTTSSYNEQF
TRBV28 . ASSLQRSGWQH
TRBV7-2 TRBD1 ASSILLGTGAYEQY
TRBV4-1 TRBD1 ASSQEPRTGVYEQY
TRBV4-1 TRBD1 ASSQTPGGTAGNTIY
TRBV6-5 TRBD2 ASSYREGSSEQY
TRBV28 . ASSLGGGTQY
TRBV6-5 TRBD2 ASSYSSGGTYEQY
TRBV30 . AWSGPGDGYT
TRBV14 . ASSSTRNEQF
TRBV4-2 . ASSLLADQWETQY
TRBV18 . ASSPPTGYQETQY
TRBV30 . AWSAVRGGNYEQY
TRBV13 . ASSEGSITNEKLF
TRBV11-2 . ASSYHTGSYEQY
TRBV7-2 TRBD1 ASSLVGTGGNQETQY
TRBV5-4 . ASSPMPSSYEQY
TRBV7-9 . ASREPGRHYEQY
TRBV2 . ASSEPGKYTEAF
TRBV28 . ASSNYLYEQY
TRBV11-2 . ASSSRFEAF
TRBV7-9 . ASSLISHEQY
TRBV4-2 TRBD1 ASNTGDTGELF